The sequence of this T cell receptor (beta chain) was determined in a study of T cells after yellow fever vaccination. Across the study: SMART-Seq v4 Ultra Low Input prepared libraries from low-cell fractions.

5'RACE template switching produced TCR cDNA carrying a universal primer site and UMIs. MiXCR, run by TCRdb on the 5' RACE reads, gives a single entry per CDR3 protein. The table lists some 550,000 distinct CDR3 sequences, about 19% of them singletons. This CDR3 comprises 16 residues. V shed 10 bases, J shed 6 bases, and the junction held 17 bases outside the gene matches. CDR1 and CDR2 (germline): MDHEN, SYDVKM. As concerns this clonotype: Its specificity is unknown.

Study findings and constraints: Booster samples showed a return of most primary-vaccination clones (roughly 96% CD4, around 85% CD8). Researchers report a weaker secondary response that nonetheless peaked faster, day 5 versus 15.

The V call is TRBV28, the J call TRBJ2-3, with 9 bases aligning to TRBD2. Sample: PBMCs, taken 15 days after the yellow fever booster vaccination. The source of this sequence is a man younger than 40 who received the YFV17D yellow fever vaccine. The CDR3 spells CATKGWRGGGRDTQYF. The CDR3 DNA reads TGTGCCACCAAGGGGTGGCGGGGGGGGGGACGGGATACGCAGTATTTT.